This T cell receptor (beta chain) was documented in a study of blood T cell repertoires in COVID-19. The ends were cut back, 1 base at V and 0 bases at J, with 4 bases in the middle. The germline V gene encodes CDR1 SGHVS and CDR2 FNYEAQ. CDR3 length equals 14 residues. Using immunoSEQ multiplex PCR, the repertoire was profiled, and TCRdb retains in-frame clones only, with some absent. This sample yields 200,000 to 250,000 clones, of which approximately 80% are seen a single time; under 2% belongs to the top ten. The source of this sequence is a man in his 60s who had recovered from COVID-19. J is TRBJ1-3 and V is TRBV7-6; D is unresolved. Sequencing input: PBMCs or T cells enriched from blood (not recorded which). The CDR3 DNA reads TGTGCCAGCAGCTTAGGGAGCTCTGGAAACACCATATATTTT. As protein: CASSLGSSGNTIYF.